In this sample, the clone carrying this T cell receptor (beta chain) turned up a few times. This CDR3 is built from 16 residues. Germline loops: CDR1 SGHVS, CDR2 FNYEAQ. The V segment lost 1 base and the J segment 6 bases; nucleotides outside the gene matches: 9. Unique molecular identifiers were used to barcode this TCRbeta library. TCRdb reanalysed the PCR reads using MiXCR and keeps one entry per CDR3 protein. The table has about 400,000 distinct CDR3 sequences, about 14% seen once. This record comes from a study of T-cell reconstitution after alpha-beta-depleted transplantation in children. The chain carries TRBV7-6 and TRBJ2-1, with 7 positions matching TRBD1. The material sequenced was PBMCs, taken from the stem cell graft. The clonotype was recovered from a human donor who donated a stem cell graft to a child with Fanconi anemia. The CDR3 region is CASSLDHGQATNEQFF. DNA of the CDR3: TGTGCCAGCAGCTTAGACCATGGACAGGCAACCAATGAGCAGTTCTTC.